This entry features one T cell receptor beta chain sequence. As yet, its antigen is unknown. The method was immunoSEQ multiplex PCR; TCRdb's version includes in-frame clones alone and lacks a portion of them. Of 140,000 to 150,000 clones in the sample, approximately 89% were seen once. This CDR3 is built from 15 residues. Germline CDR1 reads SGHTA; CDR2 reads FQGNSA. V gave up 4 bases and J gave up 6 bases; unmatched junction bases: 7. These data come from a study of T cell responses to AZD1222 COVID-19 vaccine. Overall study: Second-dose timings of about 4 or about 12 weeks were pooled. Study observations and caveats: Scientists sampled the repertoires only once the peak T cell response had passed.

The source of this sequence is an adult in good health. This specimen was peripheral blood, taken on day 0 of AZD1222 vaccination. The chain employs TRBV7-2 and TRBJ2-3; 10 bases match TRBD2. DNA of the CDR3: TGTGCCAGCAGCTCTAGCGGGGGCCGGCTGGATACGCAGTATTTT. Translation: CASSSSGGRLDTQYF.